This T cell receptor beta chain emerged from a study of shared clonotypes between healthy human individuals. TCRdb keeps only in-frame clones here, not all; method: immunoSEQ multiplex PCR. The sample gives over 1.5 million clones, approximately 98% of which show up once; about 0.45% is in the top ten. Study results and limitations: Since donors were few, the genetic and exposure-history diversity represented was limited. Clonotypes that were shared across a handful of donors made up around 5% of naive CD4 clonotypes. What naive subsets generally showed was a larger estimated richness than memory subsets showed.

This CDR3 has 13 residues. The trim removed 1 base at V and 7 bases at J, leaving 3 bases unmatched. The germline CDR1 and CDR2 sequences are LGHNA and YSLEER. Remarks on this clone: Its antigen is not known.

The receptor comes from a young man in good health. Sequenced: naive CD4+ T cells sorted from blood. Documented subset: CD45RA+ positively selected. V and J are TRBV4-3 and TRBJ2-7; TRBD2 matches 8 bases. The CDR3 region has the DNA TGCGCCAGCAGCCAAGTGGTAGCGGGGGAGCAGTACTTC. Translated: CASSQVVAGEQYF.